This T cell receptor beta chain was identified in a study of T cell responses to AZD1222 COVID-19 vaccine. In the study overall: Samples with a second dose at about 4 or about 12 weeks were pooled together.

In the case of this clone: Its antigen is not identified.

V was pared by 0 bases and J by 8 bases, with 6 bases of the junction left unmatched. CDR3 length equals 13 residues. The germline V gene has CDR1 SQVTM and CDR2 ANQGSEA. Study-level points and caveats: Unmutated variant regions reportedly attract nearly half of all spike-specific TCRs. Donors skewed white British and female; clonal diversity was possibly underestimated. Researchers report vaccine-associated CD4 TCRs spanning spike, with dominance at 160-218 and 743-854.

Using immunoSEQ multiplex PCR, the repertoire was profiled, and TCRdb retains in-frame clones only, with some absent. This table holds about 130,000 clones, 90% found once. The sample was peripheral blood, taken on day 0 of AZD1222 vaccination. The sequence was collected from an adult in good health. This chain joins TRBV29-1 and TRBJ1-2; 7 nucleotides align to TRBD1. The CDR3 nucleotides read TGCAGCGTTGAAGATCTACAGGGGCGAGGCTACACCTTC. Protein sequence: CSVEDLQGRGYTF.